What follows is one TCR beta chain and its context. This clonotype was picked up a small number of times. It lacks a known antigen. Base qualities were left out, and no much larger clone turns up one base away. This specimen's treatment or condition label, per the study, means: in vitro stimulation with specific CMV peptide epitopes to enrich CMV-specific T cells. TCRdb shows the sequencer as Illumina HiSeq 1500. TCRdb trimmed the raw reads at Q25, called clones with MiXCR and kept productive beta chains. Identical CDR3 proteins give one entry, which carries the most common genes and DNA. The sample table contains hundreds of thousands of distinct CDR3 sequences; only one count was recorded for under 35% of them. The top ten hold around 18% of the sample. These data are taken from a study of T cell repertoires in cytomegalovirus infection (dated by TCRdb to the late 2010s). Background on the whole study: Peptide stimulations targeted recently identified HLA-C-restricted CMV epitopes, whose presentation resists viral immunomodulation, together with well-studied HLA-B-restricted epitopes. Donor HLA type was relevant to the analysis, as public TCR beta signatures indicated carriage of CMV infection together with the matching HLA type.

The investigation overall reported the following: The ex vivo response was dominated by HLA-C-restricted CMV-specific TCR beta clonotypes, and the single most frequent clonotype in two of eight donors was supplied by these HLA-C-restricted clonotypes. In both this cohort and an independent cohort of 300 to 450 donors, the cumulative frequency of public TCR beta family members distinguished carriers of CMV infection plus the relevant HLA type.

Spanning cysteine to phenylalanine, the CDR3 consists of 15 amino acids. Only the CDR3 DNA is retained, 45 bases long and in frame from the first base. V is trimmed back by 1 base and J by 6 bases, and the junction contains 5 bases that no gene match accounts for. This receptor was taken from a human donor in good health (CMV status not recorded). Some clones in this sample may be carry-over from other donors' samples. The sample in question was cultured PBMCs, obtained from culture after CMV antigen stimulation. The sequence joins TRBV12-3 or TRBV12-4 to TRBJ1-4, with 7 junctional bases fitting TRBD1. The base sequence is TGTGCCAGCAGTTTAGGCGGGACAGACCATGAAAAACTGTTTTTT. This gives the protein CASSLGGTDHEKLFF.